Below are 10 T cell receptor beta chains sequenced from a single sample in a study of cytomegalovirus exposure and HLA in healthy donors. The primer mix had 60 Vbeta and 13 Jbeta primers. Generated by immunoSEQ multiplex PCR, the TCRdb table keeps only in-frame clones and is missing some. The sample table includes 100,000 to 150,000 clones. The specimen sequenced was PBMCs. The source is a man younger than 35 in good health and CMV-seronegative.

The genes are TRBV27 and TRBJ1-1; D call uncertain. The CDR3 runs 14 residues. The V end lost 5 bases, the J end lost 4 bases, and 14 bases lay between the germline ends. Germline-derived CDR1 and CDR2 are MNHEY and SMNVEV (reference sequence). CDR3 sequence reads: CASSPERGFTEAFF. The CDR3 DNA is TGTGCCAGCAGTCCTGAGCGGGGATTCACTGAAGCTTTCTTT.

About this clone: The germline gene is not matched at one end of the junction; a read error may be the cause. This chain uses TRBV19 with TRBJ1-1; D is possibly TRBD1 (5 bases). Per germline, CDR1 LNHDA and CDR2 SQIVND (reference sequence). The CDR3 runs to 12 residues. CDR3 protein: CASSIDTGEGFF. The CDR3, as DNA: TGTGCCAGTAGTATAGACACAGGAGAAGGTTTCTTT.

The CDR3 DNA reads as TGTGCCAGCGGGGGGGGCTATGGCTACACCTTC. This gives the protein CASGGGYGYTF. The rearrangement uses TRBV11-2 and TRBJ1-2; the D gene is possibly TRBD1 (5 bases). The CDR3 loop spans 11 amino acids. Germline CDR1 is SGHAT and CDR2 is FQNNGV. V was cut by 8 bases and J by 4 bases, with 8 bases left in between.

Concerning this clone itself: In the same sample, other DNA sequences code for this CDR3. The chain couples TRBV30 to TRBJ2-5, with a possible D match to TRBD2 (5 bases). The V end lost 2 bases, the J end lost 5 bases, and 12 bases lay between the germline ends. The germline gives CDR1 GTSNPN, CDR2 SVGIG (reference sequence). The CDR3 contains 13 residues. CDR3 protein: CAWSPDFKETQYF. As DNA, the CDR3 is TGTGCCTGGAGTCCGGACTTTAAGGAGACCCAGTACTTC. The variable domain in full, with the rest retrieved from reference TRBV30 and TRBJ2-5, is SQTIHQWPATLVQPVGSPLSLECTVEGTSNPNLYWYRQAAGRGLQLLFYSVGIGQISSEVPQNLSASRPQDRQFILSSKKLLLSDSGFYLCAWSPDFKETQYFGPGTRLLVL.

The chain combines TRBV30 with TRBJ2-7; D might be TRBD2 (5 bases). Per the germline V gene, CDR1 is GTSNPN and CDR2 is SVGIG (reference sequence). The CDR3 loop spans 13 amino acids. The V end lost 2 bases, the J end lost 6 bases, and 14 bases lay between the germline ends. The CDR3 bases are TGTGCCTGGAGTCGGGATACCGCCCTCGAGCAGTACTTC. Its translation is CAWSRDTALEQYF.

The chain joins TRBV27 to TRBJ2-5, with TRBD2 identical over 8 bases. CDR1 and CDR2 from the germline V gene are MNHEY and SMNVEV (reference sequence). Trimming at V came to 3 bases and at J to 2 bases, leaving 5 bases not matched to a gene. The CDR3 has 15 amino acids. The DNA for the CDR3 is TGTGCCAGCAGTTTTGAAACTAGCGGACAAGAGACCCAGTACTTC. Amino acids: CASSFETSGQETQYF.

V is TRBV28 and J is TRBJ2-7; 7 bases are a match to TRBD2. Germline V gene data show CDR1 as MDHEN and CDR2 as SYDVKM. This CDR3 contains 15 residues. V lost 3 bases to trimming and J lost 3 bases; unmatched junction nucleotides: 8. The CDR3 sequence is CASSFKERESYEQYF. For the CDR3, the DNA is TGTGCCAGCAGTTTTAAAGAGCGGGAAAGCTACGAGCAGTACTTC.

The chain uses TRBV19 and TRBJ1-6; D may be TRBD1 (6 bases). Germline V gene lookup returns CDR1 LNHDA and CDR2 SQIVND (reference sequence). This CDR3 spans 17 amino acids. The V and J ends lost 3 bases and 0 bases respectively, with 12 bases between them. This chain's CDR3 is CASSIIGTSSYNSPLHF. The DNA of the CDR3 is TGTGCCAGTAGTATTATCGGGACAAGCTCCTATAATTCACCCCTCCACTTT.

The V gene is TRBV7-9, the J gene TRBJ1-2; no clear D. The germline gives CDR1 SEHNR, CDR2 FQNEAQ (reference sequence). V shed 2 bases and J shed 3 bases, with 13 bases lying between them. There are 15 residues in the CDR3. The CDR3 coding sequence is TGTGCCAGCAGCTTAACAGAAGCGGGATACTATGGCTACACCTTC. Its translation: CASSLTEAGYYGYTF.

DNA for the CDR3: TGTGCCAGCAGTCCCCCGCCTAGCACCGGGGAGCTGTTTTTT. Protein: CASSPPPSTGELFF. The genes are TRBV6-5 and TRBJ2-2; no clear D gene. This CDR3 has 14 amino acids. Germline V CDR1 and CDR2: MNHEY, SVGAGI. The germline V and J ends were trimmed by 5 bases and 4 bases, with 11 bases remaining between them.